This T cell receptor beta chain was identified in a study of human T cells and chemical hapten exposure. This clonotype has only a few counts. After removal of 5 bases from V and 2 bases from J, the junction contained 5 bases not matched to a gene. Germline CDR1 and CDR2: SGHTA and FQGNSA. This CDR3 has 15 amino acids. As for time point: patch test 2, 6 weeks after DPC sensitization. Treatment: therapeutic diphenylcyclopropenone sensitization with weekly scalp DPC. Staff drew blood before applying each patch test. MiXCR, run by TCRdb on the RACE reads, gives a single entry per CDR3 protein. The sample contains fewer than 95,000 distinct CDR3 sequences, 11% of which appear only once.

The specimen comprised whole blood, sampled in connection with sensitization to the hapten diphenylcyclopropenone (DPC). The J gene is TRBJ2-1, the V gene TRBV7-2, with 8 bases fitting TRBD1. This clonotype was obtained from a man aged 40-49 years with alopecia areata. Some clones in this sample may be carry-over from other donors' samples. CDR3 nucleotides: TGTGCCAGCAGCAACGGACAGGGAGCCTACAATGAGCAGTTCTTC. This sequence encodes CASSNGQGAYNEQFF.